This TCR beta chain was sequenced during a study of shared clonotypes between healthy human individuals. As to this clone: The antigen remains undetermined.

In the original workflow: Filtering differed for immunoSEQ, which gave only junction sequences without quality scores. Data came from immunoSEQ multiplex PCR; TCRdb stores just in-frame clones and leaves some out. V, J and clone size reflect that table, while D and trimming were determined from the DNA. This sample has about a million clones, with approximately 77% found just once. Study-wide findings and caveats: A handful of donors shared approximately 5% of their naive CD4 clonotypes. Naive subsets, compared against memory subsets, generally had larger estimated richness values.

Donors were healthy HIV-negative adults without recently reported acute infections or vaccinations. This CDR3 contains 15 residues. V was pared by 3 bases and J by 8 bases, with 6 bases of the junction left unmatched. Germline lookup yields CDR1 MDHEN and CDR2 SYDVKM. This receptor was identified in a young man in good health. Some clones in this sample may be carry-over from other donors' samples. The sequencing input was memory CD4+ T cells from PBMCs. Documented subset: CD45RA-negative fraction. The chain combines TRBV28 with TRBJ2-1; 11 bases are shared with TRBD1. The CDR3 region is CASSLVGTGGDEQFF. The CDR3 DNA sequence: TGTGCCAGCAGTTTGGTCGGGACAGGGGGGGATGAGCAGTTCTTC. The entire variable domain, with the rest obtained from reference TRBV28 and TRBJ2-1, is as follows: DVKVTQSSRYLVKRTGEKVFLECVQDMDHENMFWYRQDPGLGLRLIYFSYDVKMKEKGDIPEGYSVSREKKERFSLILESASTNQTSMYLCASSLVGTGGDEQFFGPGTRLTVL.